The rows below give T cell receptor beta chains drawn from one sample of a study of blood T cell repertoires in COVID-19. Generated by immunoSEQ multiplex PCR, the TCRdb table keeps only in-frame clones and is missing some. The sample has roughly 49,000 clones, approximately 93% seen once. The sample taken for sequencing was peripheral blood. Every receptor here comes from a man aged 55 to 70 with COVID-19, enrolled during active disease. The CDR3 runs from the conserved cysteine through the conserved F or W. A D gene is named only where the DNA matches it firmly. Expanded clones get a size class; other rows say once, few or many, or leave the size out.

cdr3_length	clone_size	v_call	j_call	d_call	cdr3_nt	cdr3_aa
15	-	TRBV29-1	TRBJ2-3	TRBD2	TGCAGCGTTGAGAGGACTAGCGGGAGCACAGATACGCAGTATTTT	CSVERTSGSTDTQYF
15	-	TRBV19	TRBJ2-1	-	TGTGCCAGTAGTATAGGTCCGAGCTCCTACAATGAGCAGTTCTTC	CASSIGPSSYNEQFF
12	-	TRBV27	TRBJ1-2	TRBD1	TGTGCCAGCAGAACAGGGGGCTATGGCTACACCTTC	CASRTGGYGYTF
12	-	TRBV5-5	TRBJ1-3	-	TGTGCCAGCACCTACTCAGGGAACACCATATATTTT	CASTYSGNTIYF
13	-	TRBV5-1	TRBJ2-4	-	TGCGCCAGCAGCCCCACTACCAAAAACATTCAGTACTTC	CASSPTTKNIQYF
13	-	TRBV11-2	TRBJ1-1	-	TGTGCCAGCAGCCGGCCGGGACTGGGTGAAGCTTTCTTT	CASSRPGLGEAFF
15	once	TRBV9	TRBJ1-2	TRBD1	TGTGCCAGCAGCAAACAGACAGGGGAGAGCGATGGCTACACCTTC	CASSKQTGESDGYTF
15	-	TRBV6-5	TRBJ2-7	TRBD1	TGTGCCAGCAGTTACTCTTCGGGACCAGGGGGCGAGCAGTACTTC	CASSYSSGPGGEQYF
14	once	TRBV30	TRBJ1-6	-	TGTGCCACCCAAACGACCAGGGCTACTTCACCCCTCCACTTT	CATQTTRATSPLHF
13	-	TRBV19	TRBJ2-3	-	TGTGCCAGTAGGCAGGCTAGCACAGATACGCAGTATTTT	CASRQASTDTQYF
14	-	TRBV5-1	TRBJ1-2	-	TGCGCCAGCAGCTTGCAGGGGCTGGCTGATAGCTACACCTTC	CASSLQGLADSYTF
19	-	TRBV3-1/TRBV3-2	TRBJ1-6	-	TGTGCCAGCAGCCAAGGGACGCGGGGACTCAGCTCCTATAATTCACCCCTCCACTTT	CASSQGTRGLSSYNSPLHF
12	-	TRBV5-1	TRBJ2-7	-	TGCGCCAGCAGCTTGGTGGCTTACGAGCAGTACTTC	CASSLVAYEQYF
13	-	TRBV5-1	TRBJ1-2	-	TGCGCCAGCAGCTTTACAGGGAAAAATGGCTACACCTTC	CASSFTGKNGYTF
12	-	TRBV5-8	TRBJ1-2	-	TGTGCCAGCAGCACCGCTGTTCGGGGCTACACCTTC	CASSTAVRGYTF
17	-	TRBV19	TRBJ2-3	TRBD2	TGTGCCAGTAGTATCGGGGGGGCCGGACTCATGGCAGATACGCAGTATTTT	CASSIGGAGLMADTQYF
13	-	TRBV28	TRBJ1-1	-	TGTGCCAGCGTGGGGCAGGGGTACACTGAAGCTTTCTTT	CASVGQGYTEAFF
16	-	TRBV5-1	TRBJ1-2	TRBD1	TGCGCCAGCAGCTGGGCCCAGACAGGGGGCATCTATGGCTACACCTTC	CASSWAQTGGIYGYTF
15	-	TRBV19	TRBJ1-6	-	TGTGCCAGTAATACTGGGACTGACCAAATTCAACCCCTCCACTTT	CASNTGTDQIQPLHF
13	-	TRBV2	TRBJ2-7	TRBD1	TGTGCCAGCACTGTGGACAGGGAAAACGAGCAGTACTTC	CASTVDRENEQYF
13	once	TRBV6-5	TRBJ1-5	-	TGTGCCAGCAGCTCTAGGGCGGGCCAGCCCCAGCATTTT	CASSSRAGQPQHF
14	-	TRBV3-1/TRBV3-2	TRBJ2-7	-	TGTGCCAGCACCTCATCTAGCAAGTCCTACGAGCAGTACTTC	CASTSSSKSYEQYF
15	-	TRBV20-1	TRBJ1-3	TRBD1	TGCAGTGCTAGTGGCAGGGGGATGTATGGAAACACCATATATTTT	CSASGRGMYGNTIYF
14	-	TRBV7-3	TRBJ2-4	-	TGTGCCAGCAGCTTAGGGCCAGCCAAAAACATTCAGTACTTC	CASSLGPAKNIQYF
13	-	TRBV24-1	TRBJ2-7	-	TGTGCCACCAGTGGAACAGGATCCTACGAGCAGTACTTC	CATSGTGSYEQYF
16	-	TRBV9	TRBJ1-3	-	TGTGCCAGCAGCGGCCACAGGAGAAGCTCTGGAAACACCATATATTTT	CASSGHRRSSGNTIYF
13	-	TRBV5-1	TRBJ2-3	-	TGCGCCAGCAGCGATAGAGTCCCGGGTACGCAGTATTTT	CASSDRVPGTQYF
16	few	TRBV28	TRBJ2-7	-	TGTGCCAGCAGTCCTGGGGCGAGCGCAGTCTCCTACGAGCAGTACTTC	CASSPGASAVSYEQYF
20	-	TRBV3-1/TRBV3-2	TRBJ2-2	-	TGTGCCAGCAGCCCCGGTCAGGGGAAGGTATCAGACTCGTACACCGGGGAGCTGTTTTTT	CASSPGQGKVSDSYTGELFF
14	-	TRBV6-5	TRBJ1-2	-	TGTGCCACCGGTCGGGGGGCGCAACTAGATGGCTACACCTTC	CATGRGAQLDGYTF
15	-	TRBV25-1	TRBJ1-5	TRBD1	TGTGCCAGCAGTGGAACAGGGGGCATTAATCAGCCCCAGCATTTT	CASSGTGGINQPQHF
16	-	TRBV19	TRBJ1-1	TRBD1	TGTGCCAGTAGTACCCGACAGGGGGTAAAAGGCGCTGAAGCTTTCTTT	CASSTRQGVKGAEAFF
16	-	TRBV24-1	TRBJ2-2	TRBD2	TGTGCCACCAGTGAGGCTAGCGGGGGTTACGCCGGGGAGCTGTTTTTT	CATSEASGGYAGELFF
13	-	TRBV29-1	TRBJ2-1	-	TGCAGCGTTGTAGCCCGCGGGCGGAATGAGCAGTTCTTC	CSVVARGRNEQFF
15	-	TRBV5-5	TRBJ1-2	TRBD1	TGTGCCAGCAGCTTGGGACAGGGTAGTACCTATGGCTACACCTTC	CASSLGQGSTYGYTF
16	-	TRBV7-2	TRBJ2-1	TRBD1	TGTGCCAGCAGCTCCGCCGGGACAGGGGGGAGAGGGATTCAGTTCTTC	CASSSAGTGGRGIQFF
14	-	TRBV3-1/TRBV3-2	TRBJ1-1	-	TGTGCCAGCAGCCAAGATCAGGGGCTCGCTGAAGCTTTCTTT	CASSQDQGLAEAFF
13	-	TRBV19	TRBJ1-2	TRBD1	TGTGCCAGTAGTATCCGGCAGGGGGATGGCTACACCTTC	CASSIRQGDGYTF
11	once	TRBV28	TRBJ2-7	-	TGTGCCAGCAGTTCCCCAGGAGAGCAGTACTTC	CASSSPGEQYF
15	-	TRBV3-1/TRBV3-2	TRBJ2-3	-	TGTGCCAGCAGCCGCCCCGGGACTAGCACAGATACGCAGTATTTT	CASSRPGTSTDTQYF
14	-	TRBV5-4	TRBJ1-1	TRBD1	TGTGCCAGCAGCCCACGGACAGGGAACACTGAAGCTTTCTTT	CASSPRTGNTEAFF
15	-	TRBV28	TRBJ1-3	-	TGTGCCAGCAGTTTAGTCGCGGGCTCGGGGAACACCATATATTTT	CASSLVAGSGNTIYF
14	-	TRBV5-6	TRBJ2-5	TRBD1	TGTGCCAGCAGAATGACAGGGGGAGGAGAGACCCAGTACTTC	CASRMTGGGETQYF
13	-	TRBV24-1	TRBJ2-2	-	TGTGCCACCAGTGGTAGTACGTCCGGGGAGCTGTTTTTT	CATSGSTSGELFF
13	-	TRBV12-3/TRBV12-4	TRBJ1-1	-	TGTGCCAGCAGTTACAGGATGAACACTGAAGCTTTCTTT	CASSYRMNTEAFF
16	once	TRBV5-8	TRBJ2-3	TRBD2	TGTGCCAGCAGCATTGACGCGGGGGGGCGTATAGATACGCAGTATTTT	CASSIDAGGRIDTQYF
15	-	TRBV10-1	TRBJ1-4	-	TGCGCCAGCAGGTACAGGGATCCCACTAATGAAAAACTGTTTTTT	CASRYRDPTNEKLFF
16	-	TRBV4-1	TRBJ2-1	TRBD2	TGCGCCAGCAGCACTAGGGCTAGCGGACTCTACAATGAGCAGTTCTTC	CASSTRASGLYNEQFF
15	-	TRBV11-2	TRBJ2-1	TRBD2	TGTGCCAGCAGCTTCGGGACTAGCGGGGGTTTTGAGCAGTTCTTC	CASSFGTSGGFEQFF